This entry lists 20 T cell receptor beta chains sequenced from one sample in a study of blood T cell repertoires in COVID-19 (dated by TCRdb to 2018 to 2021). Libraries were made using the immunoSEQ multiplex PCR assay. What TCRdb holds here is the immuneACCESS table cut down to in-frame rearrangements. Part of the clones is not present; checked against another copy, under half of the missing clones reflect an unresolved V gene, and the others are unexplained. Within this sample are roughly 400,000 clones, with roughly 91% of them counted one time only. The top ten constitute about 1.7% of the sample. The sequenced sample was PBMCs or T cells enriched from blood (not recorded which). Source of these receptors: a woman aged 30 to 39 who had recovered from COVID-19.

The rearrangement links TRBV28 to TRBJ2-3, with D possibly being TRBD2 (6 bases). Germline loops: CDR1 MDHEN, CDR2 SYDVKM. The CDR3 has 19 amino acids. The V end was cut by 3 bases, the J end by 3 bases, with 25 bases between. For the CDR3, the DNA is TGTGCCAGCAGTTTGTGGAGGGGACCAGGGTACGGTGGGACAGATACGCAGTATTTT. Translating gives CASSLWRGPGYGGTDTQYF.

The rearrangement uses TRBV4-3 and TRBJ1-2; TRBD1 matches 7 bases. The germline V gene has CDR1 LGHNA and CDR2 YSLEER. The ends lost 5 bases at V and 5 bases at J; junction bases unmatched: 8. This CDR3 is built from 14 residues. The CDR3 bases are TGCGCCAGCAGCGCCAGTCGACAGGGATATGGCTACACCTTC. This codes for CASSASRQGYGYTF.

The chain employs TRBV3-1 (or the pseudogene TRBV3-2) and TRBJ2-7, with TRBD2 identical over 7 bases. The CDR3 has 14 residues. CDR1 and CDR2 (germline): LGHDT, YNNKEL (reference sequence). Trimming at V came to 3 bases and at J to 3 bases, leaving 5 bases not matched to a gene. This CDR3 reads CASSHAGDLYEQYF. For the CDR3, the DNA is TGTGCCAGCAGCCATGCGGGGGACCTCTACGAGCAGTACTTC.

This clone was detected once. The chain has TRBV7-6 and TRBJ1-1; 7 positions match TRBD1. The CDR3 loop spans 14 amino acids. V was clipped by 5 bases and J by 4 bases; unmatched bases: 7. Germline-derived CDR1 and CDR2 are SGHVS and FNYEAQ. In nucleotides, the CDR3 is TGTGCCAGCAGCCCGGCAGGGGGGAGCACTGAAGCTTTCTTT. Amino acid sequence: CASSPAGGSTEAFF.

This clone was picked up a small number of times. This chain links TRBV7-9 with TRBJ2-7; D possibly corresponds to TRBD1 (6 bases). Germline lookup yields CDR1 SEHNR and CDR2 FQNEAQ (reference sequence). The CDR3 totals 13 residues. Between the trimmed V and J ends, which lost 4 bases and 7 bases, there was a span of 14 bases. DNA for the CDR3: TGTGCCAGCAGCTCCGACAGGTCGAGTGAGCAGTACTTC. It is translated as CASSSDRSSEQYF.

V and J are TRBV9 and TRBJ1-4; TRBD1 might be the D (5 bases). The V gene lost 5 bases and the J gene lost 0 bases, with 8 bases spanning the gap. The CDR3 is 14 amino acids. The germline V gene has CDR1 SGDLS and CDR2 YYNGEE. The DNA of the CDR3 is TGTGCCAGCAGTGAGACAGCAACTAATGAAAAACTGTTTTTT. Its protein is CASSETATNEKLFF.

This chain joins TRBV18 and TRBJ1-5, with 7 bases identical to TRBD1. Germline V lookup: CDR1 KGHSH, CDR2 LQKENI. V lost 5 bases and J lost 6; bases outside the gene matches: 7. This CDR3 contains 14 residues. The CDR3 bases are TGTGCCAGCTCAAAGACAGGGTTGGGTCAGCCCCAGCATTTT. Residues: CASSKTGLGQPQHF.

The V gene is TRBV19, the J gene TRBJ1-5, with 7 bases aligning to TRBD1. V was clipped by 6 bases and J by 5 bases; unmatched bases: 7. CDR1 LNHDA and CDR2 SQIVND come from the germline V gene (reference sequence). The CDR3 runs to 14 residues. The CDR3 region is CASRDRLYHQPQHF. In DNA, the CDR3 is TGTGCCAGTAGGGACAGGTTGTATCATCAGCCCCAGCATTTT.

This rearrangement joins TRBV4-3 to TRBJ2-3, with unresolved D. CDR1 LGHNA and CDR2 YSLEER come from the germline V gene. Trimming left V 4 bases short and J 5 bases short, with 10 bases between. This CDR3 contains 13 residues. The CDR3, as DNA: TGCGCCAGCAGCCGCGATCTGGTAGATACGCAGTATTTT. It translates to CASSRDLVDTQYF.

This chain links TRBV5-1 with TRBJ2-2; 7 nucleotides match TRBD2. The CDR3 has 16 amino acids. J gave up 0 bases and V 0 bases, and 2 bases lay outside the gene matches. Per the germline V gene, CDR1 is SGHRS and CDR2 is YFSETQ. For the CDR3, the DNA is TGCGCCAGCAGCTTGGGAGCGGGGACGAACACCGGGGAGCTGTTTTTT. It specifies CASSLGAGTNTGELFF.

The chain carries TRBV30 and TRBJ1-1; D is uncertain. V was trimmed by 4 bases and J by 3 bases, leaving 9 bases between them. CDR3 length equals 12 residues. CDR1 and CDR2 (germline): GTSNPN, SVGIG (reference sequence). The CDR3 coding sequence is TGTGCCTGGAACTATGACTACACTGAAGCTTTCTTT. Translating gives CAWNYDYTEAFF.

V and J are TRBV7-2 and TRBJ2-2; 7 bases agree with TRBD1. The V gene end was trimmed by 5 bases and the J gene end by 0 bases; junction bases not matched to a gene: 12. Germline-derived CDR1 and CDR2 are SGHTA and FQGNSA. This CDR3 has 18 residues. The CDR3 nucleotides read TGTGCCAGCAGCCAAGGACCGCGACAGGGCGCGAACACCGGGGAGCTGTTTTTT. Amino acids: CASSQGPRQGANTGELFF.

This clone has a single count. The rearrangement uses TRBV4-3 and TRBJ1-1; no reliable D call. V lost 3 bases to trimming and J lost 1 base, with 6 bases between them. Germline values: CDR1 LGHNA, CDR2 YSLEER. The CDR3 contains 13 residues. CDR3 region: CASSQARNTEAFF. CDR3 sequence (DNA): TGCGCCAGCAGCCAGGCAAGGAACACTGAAGCTTTCTTT.

The V call is TRBV29-1, the J call TRBJ2-2; 9 bases fit TRBD2. V gave up 7 bases and J gave up 7 bases; unmatched junction bases: 10. CDR1 and CDR2 (germline): SQVTM, ANQGSEA. The CDR3 is made up of 14 amino acids. CDR3 amino acids: CSATTLAGIGELFF. The CDR3 region has the DNA TGCAGCGCCACCACCCTAGCGGGAATCGGGGAGCTGTTTTTT.

This clone came up once. This rearrangement joins TRBV7-3 to TRBJ2-1; 11 bases align to TRBD2. Germline values: CDR1 SGHTA, CDR2 FQGTGA. This CDR3 contains 15 residues. Trimming took 5 bases from V and 8 from J; bases not matched to a gene: 8. This chain's CDR3 is CASSTSGTSGDEQFF. CDR3 coding DNA: TGTGCCAGCAGCACATCCGGGACTAGCGGAGATGAGCAGTTCTTC.

This clone was recorded once. The rearrangement joins TRBV7-9 to TRBJ1-1; the D gene is possibly TRBD1 (6 bases). The CDR3 extends over 16 amino acids. CDR1 is SEHNR and CDR2 is FQNEAQ in the germline V gene (reference sequence). The V and J ends lost 3 bases and 1 base respectively, with 15 bases between them. The CDR3: CASSFPGQGGNTEAFF. The CDR3 region has the DNA TGTGCCAGCAGCTTTCCGGGCCAAGGGGGGAACACTGAAGCTTTCTTT.

A single count supports this clone. V is TRBV12-3 or TRBV12-4 and J is TRBJ1-2; D might be TRBD1 (5 bases). V gave up 10 bases and J gave up 4 bases, with 13 bases separating them. There are 12 residues in the CDR3. CDR3 amino acids: CATKGQIYGYTF. DNA of the CDR3: TGTGCCACCAAGGGGCAGATCTATGGCTACACCTTC.

The chain joins TRBV9 to TRBJ1-3, with D possibly TRBD1 on 6 matching bases. The CDR3 length is 14 residues. Trimming cost V 2 bases and J 4 bases, with 10 bases left between them. CDR1 and CDR2 (germline): SGDLS, YYNGEE. The CDR3: CASSVGGQGNTIYF. The CDR3 region has the DNA TGTGCCAGCAGCGTTGGGGGACAAGGAAACACCATATATTTT.

This clone was detected only a few times. The rearrangement joins TRBV28 to TRBJ1-1; 9 bases match TRBD1. With V trimmed by 7 bases and J by 11 bases, 8 bases remained unmatched. Looked up from germline, CDR1 is MDHEN and CDR2 is SYDVKM. The CDR3 contains 12 residues. CDR3 residues: CASTSDRGRAFF. In DNA form, the CDR3 reads TGTGCCAGCACGTCGGACAGGGGTCGGGCTTTCTTT.

On this clone itself: Other nucleotide sequences in the sample specify the same CDR3. The rearrangement uses TRBV27 and TRBJ1-5, with D uncertain. Germline V gene lookup returns CDR1 MNHEY and CDR2 SMNVEV (reference sequence). There are 13 residues in the CDR3. Trimming removed 5 bases at V and 0 bases at J, with 5 bases between. The CDR3 protein is CASSPYSNQPQHF. The CDR3 region has the DNA TGTGCCAGCAGTCCTTATAGCAATCAGCCCCAGCATTTT.